These 15 T cell receptor beta chains were all obtained from the same sample, sequenced in a study of blood T cell repertoires in COVID-19. The data were produced by immunoSEQ multiplex PCR, yet TCRdb's version contains in-frame clones alone and is incomplete. This sample has about 370,000 clones, with 70% to 90% found just once. Sequenced sample: peripheral blood. The receptors come from a woman under 40 with COVID-19, enrolled during active disease.

The J gene is TRBJ1-6, the V gene TRBV15; D is uncertain. Germline CDR1 is LNHNV and CDR2 is YYDKDF (reference sequence). V gave up 0 bases and J gave up 10 bases, with 13 bases separating them. This CDR3 comprises 15 residues. Here the CDR3 reads CATSRDGQASSPLHF. The DNA of the CDR3 is TGTGCCACCAGCAGAGATGGGCAGGCCTCCTCACCCCTCCACTTT.

This clone was seen just once. The CDR3 coding sequence is TGTGCCAGCAGCTCGTTGGGTGACAGGGACGGCTACACCTTC. This gives the protein CASSSLGDRDGYTF. This chain links TRBV7-2 with TRBJ1-2; TRBD1 matches 7 bases. Germline trimming cut 4 bases from V and 8 bases from J; bases unmatched to any gene: 10. From germline, CDR1 is SGHTA and CDR2 FQGNSA. The CDR3 totals 14 residues. Drawing the rest from reference TRBV7-2 and TRBJ1-2, the complete variable domain is GAGVSQSPSNKVTEKGKDVELRCDPISGHTALYWYRQSLGQGLEFLIYFQGNSAPDKSGLPSDRFSAERTGGSVSTLTIQRTQQEDSAVYLCASSSLGDRDGYTFGSGTRLTVV.

The chain uses TRBV28 and TRBJ1-5; D gene unclear. The CDR3 loop spans 17 amino acids. CDR1 is MDHEN and CDR2 is SYDVKM in the germline V gene. V was cut by 3 bases and J by 3 bases, with 18 bases left in between. CDR3 protein: CASSLNRRVSNNQPQHF. The CDR3 DNA is TGTGCCAGCAGTTTGAATAGACGTGTTAGCAACAATCAGCCCCAGCATTTT.

V and J are TRBV19 and TRBJ1-1; 10 bases fit TRBD1. The trim removed 6 bases at V and 7 bases at J, leaving 17 bases unmatched. Germline-derived CDR1 and CDR2 are LNHDA and SQIVND (reference sequence). This CDR3 spans 17 amino acids. The CDR3 sequence: CASRQFGQGGSRDEAFF. CDR3 DNA: TGTGCCAGTAGACAATTCGGACAGGGGGGGAGCCGGGATGAAGCTTTCTTT.

The V and J genes are TRBV11-2 and TRBJ1-3, with D possibly being TRBD1 (6 bases). The CDR3 runs to 16 residues. CDR1 is SGHAT and CDR2 is FQNNGV in the germline V gene. The V end lost 4 bases, the J end lost 0 bases, and 13 bases lay between the germline ends. CDR3 residues: CASSSTGYHSGNTIYF. For the CDR3, the DNA is TGTGCCAGCAGCTCGACAGGTTACCACTCTGGAAACACCATATATTTT. The entire variable domain, with the rest obtained from reference TRBV11-2 and TRBJ1-3, is as follows: EAGVAQSPRYKIIEKRQSVAFWCNPISGHATLYWYQQILGQGPKLLIQFQNNGVVDDSQLPKDRFSAERLKGVDSTLKIQPAKLEDSAVYLCASSSTGYHSGNTIYFGEGSWLTVV.

The gene calls are TRBV5-6 and TRBJ2-1; TRBD2 matches 8 bases. Per germline, CDR1 SGHDT and CDR2 YYEEEE. Unmatched junction bases numbered 9, after V lost 6 bases and J lost 4 bases. This CDR3 is built from 15 residues. The CDR3 loop is CASTLGLARYNEQFF. The CDR3 nucleotides read TGTGCCAGCACCCTTGGACTAGCTAGATACAATGAGCAGTTCTTC.

This chain connects TRBV10-3 to TRBJ2-7; possible D gene TRBD2, 5 bases. Germline V gene lookup returns CDR1 ENHRY and CDR2 SYGVKD. The CDR3 totals 21 residues. V gave up 7 bases and J gave up 2 bases, with 36 bases separating them. CDR3 protein: CAITRTPIGPSAAAAPYEQYV. CDR3 coding DNA: TGTGCCATCACCCGAACCCCCATTGGGCCATCGGCAGCGGCCGCCCCCTACGAGCAGTACGTC.

This sequence joins TRBV7-2 and TRBJ2-7, with 9 nucleotides matching TRBD2. V gave up 2 bases and J gave up 5 bases; unmatched junction bases: 16. There are 18 residues in the CDR3. Germline-derived CDR1 and CDR2 are SGHTA and FQGNSA. The CDR3 protein is CASSLRLVFAGGRDEQYF. DNA for the CDR3: TGTGCCAGCAGCTTAAGGCTCGTGTTTGCGGGGGGGCGGGACGAGCAGTACTTC.

In the case of this clone: A junction boundary mismatches the germline segment, possibly from a read error. The chain employs TRBV7-7 and TRBJ2-1, with 7 nucleotides matching TRBD2. CDR1 SSHAT and CDR2 FNYEAQ come from the germline V gene (reference sequence). This CDR3 region has 19 residues. CDR3 sequence reads: CASSRGGRSGVTSYNEQFF. The CDR3 bases are TGTGCTAGCAGCCGCGGGGGTCGATCGGGGGTCACTTCCTACAATGAGCAGTTCTTC.

This sequence joins TRBV6-5 and TRBJ2-7, with D perhaps matching TRBD2 (6 bases). This CDR3 region has 11 residues. V was clipped by 8 bases and J by 3 bases, with 8 bases between them. Germline values: CDR1 MNHEY, CDR2 SVGAGI. CDR3 DNA sequence: TGTGCCAGCCGGGGGATCTACGAGCAGTACTTC. This codes for CASRGIYEQYF.

This chain uses TRBV24-1 with TRBJ1-1; unclear D gene. CDR1 and CDR2 (germline): KGHDR, SFDVKD. There are 13 residues in the CDR3. The V gene lost 1 base and the J gene lost 5 bases, with 7 bases spanning the gap. This CDR3 is CATSDFRGTEAFF. CDR3 coding DNA: TGTGCCACCAGTGATTTTCGGGGAACTGAAGCTTTCTTT.

The chain couples TRBV7-9 to TRBJ2-2; 9 bases align to TRBD1. The junction had 4 bases not matched to a gene; V was cut back by 2 bases and J by 6 bases. Germline assignment: CDR1 SEHNR and CDR2 FQNEAQ (reference sequence). The CDR3 consists of 15 residues. CDR3: CASSLRQGGAGELFF. CDR3 in DNA: TGTGCCAGCAGCTTAAGACAGGGGGGAGCCGGGGAGCTGTTTTTT.

V and J are TRBV15 and TRBJ2-7; TRBD1 is a possible D gene (6 bases). Germline values: CDR1 LNHNV, CDR2 YYDKDF (reference sequence). Trimming removed 0 bases at V and 2 bases at J, with 14 bases between. CDR3 size: 16 residues. In DNA form, the CDR3 reads TGTGCCACCAGCAGAGAAGGGGGACATACTACCTACGAGCAGTACTTC. It yields the protein CATSREGGHTTYEQYF. Full variable domain (rest looked up from reference TRBV15 and TRBJ2-7): DAMVIQNPRYQVTQFGKPVTLSCSQTLNHNVMYWYQQKSSQAPKLLFHYYDKDFNNEADTPDNFQSRRPNTSFCFLDIRSPGLGDTAMYLCATSREGGHTTYEQYFGPGTRLTVT.

The CDR3: CASSPLAGGVDGELFF. For the CDR3, the DNA is TGTGCCAGCAGCCCACTAGCGGGGGGGGTTGACGGGGAGCTGTTTTTT. The genes are TRBV25-1 and TRBJ2-2; 13 nucleotides align to TRBD2. In germline, CDR1 is MGHDK, CDR2 SYGVNS. With 6 bases clipped from V and 7 bases from J, the junction kept 8 bases outside the gene matches. CDR3 size: 16 residues.

The V gene is TRBV19, the J gene TRBJ2-7; 7 positions match TRBD2. Looked up from germline, CDR1 is LNHDA and CDR2 is SQIVND (reference sequence). The CDR3 covers 16 residues. V was clipped by 3 bases and J by 5 bases; unmatched bases: 13. CDR3 nucleotide sequence: TGTGCCAGTAGTATGAGGTGGGGGGGAAAGGTCGACGAGCAGTACTTC. It encodes CASSMRWGGKVDEQYF. Complete variable domain (other parts from reference TRBV19 and TRBJ2-7): DGGITQSPKYLFRKEGQNVTLSCEQNLNHDAMYWYRQDPGQGLRLIYYSQIVNDFQKGDIAEGYSVSREKKESFPLTVTSAQKNPTAFYLCASSMRWGGKVDEQYFGPGTRLTVT.